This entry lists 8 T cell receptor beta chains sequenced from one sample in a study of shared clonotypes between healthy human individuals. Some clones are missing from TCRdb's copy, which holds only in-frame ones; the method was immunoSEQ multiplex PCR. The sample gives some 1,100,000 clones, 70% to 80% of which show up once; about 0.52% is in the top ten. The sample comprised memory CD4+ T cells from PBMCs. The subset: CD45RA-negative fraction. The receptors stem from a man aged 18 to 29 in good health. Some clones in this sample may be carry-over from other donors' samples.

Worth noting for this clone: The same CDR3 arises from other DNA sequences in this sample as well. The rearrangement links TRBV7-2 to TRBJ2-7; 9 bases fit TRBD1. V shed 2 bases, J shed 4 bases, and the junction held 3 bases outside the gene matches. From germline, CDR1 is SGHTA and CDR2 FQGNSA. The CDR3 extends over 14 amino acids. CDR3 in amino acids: CASSLLGQGYEQYF. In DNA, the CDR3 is TGTGCCAGCAGCTTACTGGGACAGGGATACGAGCAGTACTTC.

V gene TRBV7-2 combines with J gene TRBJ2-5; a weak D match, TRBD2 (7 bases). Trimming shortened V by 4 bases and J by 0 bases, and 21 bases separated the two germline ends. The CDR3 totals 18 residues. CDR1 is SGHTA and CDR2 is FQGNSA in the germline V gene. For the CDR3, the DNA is TGTGCCAGCAGCTCACCCGGGGGGCGGGGTAAAAACCAAGAGACCCAGTACTTC. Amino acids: CASSSPGGRGKNQETQYF.

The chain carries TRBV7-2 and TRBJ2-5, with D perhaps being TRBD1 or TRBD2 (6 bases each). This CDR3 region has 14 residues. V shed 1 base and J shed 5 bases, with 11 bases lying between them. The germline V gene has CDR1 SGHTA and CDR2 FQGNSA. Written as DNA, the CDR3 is TGTGCCAGCAGCTTAGGTGGGGGGCCCGAGACCCAGTACTTC. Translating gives CASSLGGGPETQYF.

The CDR3 DNA follows: TGTGCCTGGAGTAAGGTCCGCGGGGAGACCCAGTACTTC. Translated, it gives CAWSKVRGETQYF. The chain joins TRBV30 to TRBJ2-5, with D tentatively TRBD2 (5 bases). CDR1 and CDR2 (germline): GTSNPN, SVGIG (reference sequence). Trimming removed 2 bases from V and 5 bases from J, with 12 bases in between. This CDR3 has 13 amino acids.

CDR3 region: CASSYSGYGTGELFF. The CDR3 DNA sequence: TGTGCCAGCAGTTACTCAGGGTATGGCACCGGGGAGCTGTTTTTT. This chain connects TRBV6-6 to TRBJ2-2; the D is unclear. This CDR3 contains 15 residues. With 0 bases removed from V and 4 bases from J, the gap between germline ends came to 9 bases. Germline values: CDR1 MNHNY, CDR2 SVGAGI (reference sequence).

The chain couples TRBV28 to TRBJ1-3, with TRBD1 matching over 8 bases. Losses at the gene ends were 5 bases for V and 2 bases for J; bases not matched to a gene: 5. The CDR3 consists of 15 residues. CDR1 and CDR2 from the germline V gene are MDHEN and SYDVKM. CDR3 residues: CASSALGQAGNTIYF. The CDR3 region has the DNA TGTGCCAGCAGTGCCTTGGGACAGGCTGGAAACACCATATATTTT.

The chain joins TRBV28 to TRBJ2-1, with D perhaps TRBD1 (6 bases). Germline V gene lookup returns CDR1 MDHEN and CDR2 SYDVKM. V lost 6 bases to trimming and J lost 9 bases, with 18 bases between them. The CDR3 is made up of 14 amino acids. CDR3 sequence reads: CASSSGTLKGEQFF. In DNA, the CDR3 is TGTGCCAGCAGCTCCGGGACATTGAAAGGTGAGCAGTTCTTC.

This chain's CDR3 is CASSLWSVNTGELFF. The CDR3 coding sequence is TGTGCCAGCAGCTTATGGTCGGTGAACACCGGGGAGCTGTTTTTT. The gene calls are TRBV5-5 and TRBJ2-2; D is uncertain. V lost 2 bases and J lost 1, with 9 bases in between. CDR1 is SGHKS and CDR2 is YYEKEE in the germline V gene (reference sequence). This CDR3 region has 15 residues.